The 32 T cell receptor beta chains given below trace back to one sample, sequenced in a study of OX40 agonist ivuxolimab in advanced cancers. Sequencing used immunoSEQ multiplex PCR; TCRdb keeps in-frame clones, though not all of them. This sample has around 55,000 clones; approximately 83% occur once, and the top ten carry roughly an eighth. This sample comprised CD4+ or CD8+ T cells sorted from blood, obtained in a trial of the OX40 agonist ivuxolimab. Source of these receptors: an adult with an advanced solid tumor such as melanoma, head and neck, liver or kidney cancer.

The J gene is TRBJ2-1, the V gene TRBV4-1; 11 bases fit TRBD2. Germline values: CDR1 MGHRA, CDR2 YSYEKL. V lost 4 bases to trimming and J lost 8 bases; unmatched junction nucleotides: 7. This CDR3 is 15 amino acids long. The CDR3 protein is CASSPSGSGGDEQFF. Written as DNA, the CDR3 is TGCGCCAGCAGCCCGTCCGGTAGCGGGGGGGATGAGCAGTTCTTC.

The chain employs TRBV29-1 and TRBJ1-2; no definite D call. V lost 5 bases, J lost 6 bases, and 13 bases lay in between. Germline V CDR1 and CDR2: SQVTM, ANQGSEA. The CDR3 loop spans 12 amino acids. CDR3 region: CSVFGKYNGYTF. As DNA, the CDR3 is TGCAGCGTTTTCGGGAAGTACAATGGCTACACCTTC. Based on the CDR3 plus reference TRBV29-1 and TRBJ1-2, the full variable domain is SAVISQKPSRDICQRGTSLTIQCQVDSQVTMMFWYRQQPGQSLTLIATANQGSEATYESGFVIDKFPISRPNLTFSTLTVSNMSPEDSSIYLCSVFGKYNGYTFGSGTRLTVV.

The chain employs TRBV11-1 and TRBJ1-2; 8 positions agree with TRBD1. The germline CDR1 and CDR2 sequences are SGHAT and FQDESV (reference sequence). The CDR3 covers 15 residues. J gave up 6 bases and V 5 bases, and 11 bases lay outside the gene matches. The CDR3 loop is CASSMRTGSRDGYTF. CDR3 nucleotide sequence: TGTGCCAGCAGCATGCGGACAGGGTCAAGGGATGGCTACACCTTC.

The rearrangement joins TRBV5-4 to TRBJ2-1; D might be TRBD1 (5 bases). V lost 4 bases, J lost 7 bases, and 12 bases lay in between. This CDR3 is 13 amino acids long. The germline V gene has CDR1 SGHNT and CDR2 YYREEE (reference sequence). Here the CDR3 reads CASSLPDRNEQFF. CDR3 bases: TGTGCCAGCAGCCTTCCTGACAGAAATGAGCAGTTCTTC.

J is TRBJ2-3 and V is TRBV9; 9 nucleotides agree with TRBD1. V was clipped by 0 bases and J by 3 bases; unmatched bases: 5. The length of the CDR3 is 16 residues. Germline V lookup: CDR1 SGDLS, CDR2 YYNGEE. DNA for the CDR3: TGTGCCAGCAGCGTAGGTGGGGACAGGGTAACAGATACGCAGTATTTT. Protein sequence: CASSVGGDRVTDTQYF.

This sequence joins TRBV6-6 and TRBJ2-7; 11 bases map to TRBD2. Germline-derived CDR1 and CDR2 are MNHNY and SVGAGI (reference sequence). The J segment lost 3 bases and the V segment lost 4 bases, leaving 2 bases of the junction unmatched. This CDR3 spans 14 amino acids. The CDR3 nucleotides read TGTGCCAGCAGTTTTAGCGGGGGGGACTACGAGCAGTACTTC. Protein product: CASSFSGGDYEQYF.

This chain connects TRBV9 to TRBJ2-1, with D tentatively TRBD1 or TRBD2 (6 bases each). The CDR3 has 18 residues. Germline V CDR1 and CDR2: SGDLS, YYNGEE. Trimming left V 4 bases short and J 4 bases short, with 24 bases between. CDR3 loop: CASSLSGGPVYKYNEQFF. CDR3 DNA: TGTGCCAGCAGCTTGAGTGGGGGGCCAGTCTATAAATACAATGAGCAGTTCTTC.

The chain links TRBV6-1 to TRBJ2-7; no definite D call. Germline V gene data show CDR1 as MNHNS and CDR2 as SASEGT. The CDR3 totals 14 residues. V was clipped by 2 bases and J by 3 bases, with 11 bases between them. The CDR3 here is CASSEFGEDYEQYF. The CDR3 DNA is TGTGCCAGCAGTGAATTCGGAGAAGACTACGAGCAGTACTTC.

The CDR3 bases are TGTGCCAGCAGCTTGGGACCGGGGATGAACGAGCAGTACTTC. Residues: CASSLGPGMNEQYF. This chain uses TRBV7-6 with TRBJ2-7; possibly TRBD1 or TRBD2 for D (5 bases each). Trimming took off 3 bases at V and 5 bases at J, with 14 bases between the two ends. Germline V lookup: CDR1 SGHVS, CDR2 FNYEAQ. There are 14 residues in the CDR3.

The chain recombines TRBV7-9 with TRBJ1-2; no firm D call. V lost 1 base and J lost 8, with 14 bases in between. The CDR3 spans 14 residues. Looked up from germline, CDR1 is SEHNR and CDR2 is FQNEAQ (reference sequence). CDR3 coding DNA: TGTGCCAGCAGCTTAGGAGGCGGAGGATTCGGCTACACCTTC. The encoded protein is CASSLGGGGFGYTF. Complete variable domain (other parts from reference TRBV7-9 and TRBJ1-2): DTGVSQNPRHKITKRGQNVTFRCDPISEHNRLYWYRQTLGQGPEFLTYFQNEAQLEKSRLLSDRFSAERPKGSFSTLEIQRTEQGDSAMYLCASSLGGGGFGYTFGSGTRLTVV.

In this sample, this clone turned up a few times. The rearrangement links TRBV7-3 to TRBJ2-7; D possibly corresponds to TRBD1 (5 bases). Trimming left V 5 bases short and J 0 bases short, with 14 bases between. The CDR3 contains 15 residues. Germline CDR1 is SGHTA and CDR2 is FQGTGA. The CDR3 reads CASSGYGRDSYEQYF. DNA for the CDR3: TGTGCCAGCAGCGGATATGGCAGGGACTCCTACGAGCAGTACTTC. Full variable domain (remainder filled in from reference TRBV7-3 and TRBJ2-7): GAGVSQTPSNKVTEKGKYVELRCDPISGHTALYWYRQSLGQGPEFLIYFQGTGAADDSGLPNDRFFAVRPEGSVSTLKIQRTERGDSAVYLCASSGYGRDSYEQYFGPGTRLTVT.

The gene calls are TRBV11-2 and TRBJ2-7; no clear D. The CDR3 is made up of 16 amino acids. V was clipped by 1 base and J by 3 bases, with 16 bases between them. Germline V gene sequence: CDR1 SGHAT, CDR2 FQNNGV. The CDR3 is CASSLGAMGTNYEQYF. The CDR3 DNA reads TGTGCCAGCAGCTTAGGGGCTATGGGTACCAACTACGAGCAGTACTTC. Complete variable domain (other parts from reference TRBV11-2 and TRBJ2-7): EAGVAQSPRYKIIEKRQSVAFWCNPISGHATLYWYQQILGQGPKLLIQFQNNGVVDDSQLPKDRFSAERLKGVDSTLKIQPAKLEDSAVYLCASSLGAMGTNYEQYFGPGTRLTVT.

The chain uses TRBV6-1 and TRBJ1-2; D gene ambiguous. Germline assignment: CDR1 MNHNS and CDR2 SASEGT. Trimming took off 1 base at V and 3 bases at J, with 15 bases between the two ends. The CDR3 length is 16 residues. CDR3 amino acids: CASSEGKVSFYYGYTF. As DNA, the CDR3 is TGTGCCAGCAGTGAAGGGAAGGTCAGTTTCTACTATGGCTACACCTTC.

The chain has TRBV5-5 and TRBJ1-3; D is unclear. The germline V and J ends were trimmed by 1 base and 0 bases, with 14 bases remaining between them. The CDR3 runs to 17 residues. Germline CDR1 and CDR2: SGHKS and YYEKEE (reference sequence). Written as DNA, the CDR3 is TGTGCCAGCAGCTTGATAGTGGTCCCGCGCTCTGGAAACACCATATATTTT. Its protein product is CASSLIVVPRSGNTIYF. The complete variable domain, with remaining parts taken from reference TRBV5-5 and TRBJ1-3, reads DAGVTQSPTHLIKTRGQQVTLRCSPISGHKSVSWYQQVLGQGPQFIFQYYEKEERGRGNFPDRFSARQFPNYSSELNVNALLLGDSALYLCASSLIVVPRSGNTIYFGEGSWLTVV.

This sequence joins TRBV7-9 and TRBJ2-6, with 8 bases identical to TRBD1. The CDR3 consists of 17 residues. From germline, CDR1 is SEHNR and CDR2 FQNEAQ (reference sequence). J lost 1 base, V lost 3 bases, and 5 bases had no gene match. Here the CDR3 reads CASSLTGELSGANVLTF. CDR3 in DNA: TGTGCCAGCAGCTTGACAGGGGAATTGTCTGGGGCCAACGTCCTGACTTTC.

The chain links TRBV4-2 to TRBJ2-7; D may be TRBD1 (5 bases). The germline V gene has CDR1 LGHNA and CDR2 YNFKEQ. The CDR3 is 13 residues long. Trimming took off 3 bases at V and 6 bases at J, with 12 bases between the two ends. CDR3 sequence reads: CASSQRRVGEQYF. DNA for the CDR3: TGTGCCAGCAGCCAGCGCAGGGTTGGCGAGCAGTACTTC.

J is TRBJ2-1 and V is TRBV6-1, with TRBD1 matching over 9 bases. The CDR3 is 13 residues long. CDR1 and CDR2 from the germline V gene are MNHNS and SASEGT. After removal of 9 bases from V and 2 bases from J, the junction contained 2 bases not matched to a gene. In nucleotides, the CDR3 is TGTGCCAGTGGGACAGGGACCTACAATGAGCAGTTCTTC. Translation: CASGTGTYNEQFF.

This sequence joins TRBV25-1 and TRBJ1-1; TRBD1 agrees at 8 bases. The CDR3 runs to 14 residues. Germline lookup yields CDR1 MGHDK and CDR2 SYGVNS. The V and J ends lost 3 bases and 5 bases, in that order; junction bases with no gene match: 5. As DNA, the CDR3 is TGTGCCAGCAGTGATACAGGGGGAAGGACTGAAGCTTTCTTT. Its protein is CASSDTGGRTEAFF.

As DNA, the CDR3 is TGTGCCAGCAGACCCCGGGACACCTACAATGAGCAGTTCTTC. Residues: CASRPRDTYNEQFF. The V and J genes are TRBV6-4 and TRBJ2-1; D is possibly TRBD1 (6 bases). This CDR3 comprises 14 residues. With 6 bases removed from V and 2 bases from J, the gap between germline ends came to 11 bases. Germline CDR1 is MRHNA and CDR2 is SNTAGT.

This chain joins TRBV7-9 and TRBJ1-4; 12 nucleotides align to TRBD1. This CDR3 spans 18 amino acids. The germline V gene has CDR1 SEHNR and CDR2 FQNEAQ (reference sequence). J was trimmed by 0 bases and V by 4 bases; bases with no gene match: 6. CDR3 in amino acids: CASSSPGQGATTNEKLFF. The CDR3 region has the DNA TGTGCCAGCAGCTCACCGGGACAGGGGGCTACAACTAATGAAAAACTGTTTTTT.

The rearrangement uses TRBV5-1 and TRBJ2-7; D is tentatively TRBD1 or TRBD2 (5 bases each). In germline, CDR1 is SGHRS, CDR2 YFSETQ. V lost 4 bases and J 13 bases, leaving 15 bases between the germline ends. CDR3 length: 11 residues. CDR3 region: CASSVGADIYF. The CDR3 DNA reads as TGCGCCAGCAGCGTCGGGGCAGACATCTACTTC.

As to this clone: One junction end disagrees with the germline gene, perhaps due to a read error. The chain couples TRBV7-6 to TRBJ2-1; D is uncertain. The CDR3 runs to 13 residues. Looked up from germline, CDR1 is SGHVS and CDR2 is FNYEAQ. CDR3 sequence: CASSHDGYNEQFF. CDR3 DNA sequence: TGTGCCAGCAGCCACGACGGATACAATGAACAGTTCTTC.

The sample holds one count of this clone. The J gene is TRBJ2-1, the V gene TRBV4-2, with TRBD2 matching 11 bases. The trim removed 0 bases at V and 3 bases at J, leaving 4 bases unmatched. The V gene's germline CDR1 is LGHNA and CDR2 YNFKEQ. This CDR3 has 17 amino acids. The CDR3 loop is CASSQDLLAGDYNEQFF. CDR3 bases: TGTGCCAGCAGCCAAGATCTACTAGCGGGGGACTACAATGAGCAGTTCTTC.

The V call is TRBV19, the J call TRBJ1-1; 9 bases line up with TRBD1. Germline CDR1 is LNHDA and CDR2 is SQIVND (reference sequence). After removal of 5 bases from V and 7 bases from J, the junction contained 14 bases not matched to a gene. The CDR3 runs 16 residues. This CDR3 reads CASSSIPIGTGLEAFF. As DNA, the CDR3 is TGTGCCAGTAGTTCGATTCCAATTGGGACAGGGCTTGAAGCTTTCTTT.

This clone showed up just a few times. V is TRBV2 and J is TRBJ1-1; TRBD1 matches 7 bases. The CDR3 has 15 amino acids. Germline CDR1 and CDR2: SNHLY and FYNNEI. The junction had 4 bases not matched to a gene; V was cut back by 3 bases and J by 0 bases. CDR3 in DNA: TGTGCCAGCAGTGATCTACAGGGGATGAACACTGAAGCTTTCTTT. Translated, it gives CASSDLQGMNTEAFF.

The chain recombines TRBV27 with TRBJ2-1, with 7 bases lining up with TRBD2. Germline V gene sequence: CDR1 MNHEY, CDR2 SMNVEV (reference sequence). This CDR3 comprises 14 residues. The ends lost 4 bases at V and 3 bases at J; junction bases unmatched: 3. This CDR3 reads CASSWGGVYNEQFF. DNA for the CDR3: TGTGCCAGCAGTTGGGGGGGGGTCTACAATGAGCAGTTCTTC.

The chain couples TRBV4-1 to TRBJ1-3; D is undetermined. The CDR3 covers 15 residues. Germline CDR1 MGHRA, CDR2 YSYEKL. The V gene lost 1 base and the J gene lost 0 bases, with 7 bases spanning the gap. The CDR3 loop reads CASSQGRSSGNTIYF. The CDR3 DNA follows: TGCGCCAGCAGCCAAGGTCGGAGCTCTGGAAACACCATATATTTT.

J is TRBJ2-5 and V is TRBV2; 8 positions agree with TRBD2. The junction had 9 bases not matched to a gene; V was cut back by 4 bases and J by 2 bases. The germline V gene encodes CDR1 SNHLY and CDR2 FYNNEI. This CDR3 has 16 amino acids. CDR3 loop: CASSAGLVGVQETQYF. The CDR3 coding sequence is TGTGCCAGCAGTGCGGGACTAGTGGGGGTTCAAGAGACCCAGTACTTC.

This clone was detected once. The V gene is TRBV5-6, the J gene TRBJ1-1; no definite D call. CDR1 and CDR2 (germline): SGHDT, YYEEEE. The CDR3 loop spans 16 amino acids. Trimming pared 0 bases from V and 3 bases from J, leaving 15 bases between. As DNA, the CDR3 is TGTGCCAGCAGCTTGGCGTGGGGAGGGAGGGACACTGAAGCTTTCTTT. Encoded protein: CASSLAWGGRDTEAFF.

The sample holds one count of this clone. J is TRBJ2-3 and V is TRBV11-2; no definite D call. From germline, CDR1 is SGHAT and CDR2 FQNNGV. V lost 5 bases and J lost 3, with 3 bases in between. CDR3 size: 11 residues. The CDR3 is CASSQTDTQYF. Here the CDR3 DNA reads TGTGCCAGCAGCCAAACAGATACGCAGTATTTT.

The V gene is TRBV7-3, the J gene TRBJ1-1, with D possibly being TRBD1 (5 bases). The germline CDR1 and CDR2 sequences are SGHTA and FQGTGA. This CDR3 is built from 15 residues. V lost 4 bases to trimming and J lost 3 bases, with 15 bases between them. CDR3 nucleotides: TGTGCCAGCAGCTCCCGACCCGGAGGGGACACTGAAGCTTTCTTT. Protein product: CASSSRPGGDTEAFF.

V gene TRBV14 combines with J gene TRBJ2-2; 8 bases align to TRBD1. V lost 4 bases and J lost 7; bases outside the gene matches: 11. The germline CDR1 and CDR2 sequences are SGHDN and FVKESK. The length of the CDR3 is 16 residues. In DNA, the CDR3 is TGTGCCAGCAGCCTCCGTTTGGGACAGGCTCTCGGGGAGCTGTTTTTT. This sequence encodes CASSLRLGQALGELFF.